The 30 T cell receptor beta chains below come from one sample, sequenced in a study of pediatric ulcerative colitis. One to two pinch biopsies were taken from the rectum during colonoscopy. Clones were read by immunoSEQ multiplex PCR, and TCRdb kept only the in-frame ones, dropping some. The sample lists 10,000 to 15,000 clones; approximately 77% were seen once. Sequenced sample: gut tissue. These TCRs come from a boy between 5 and 17 years old who was a control in a study of pediatric ulcerative colitis.

This sequence joins TRBV7-2 and TRBJ1-1; unclear D gene. The germline gives CDR1 SGHTA, CDR2 FQGNSA. CDR3 length: 14 residues. V lost 1 base and J 1 base, leaving 7 bases between the germline ends. CDR3 sequence (DNA): TGTGCCAGCAGCTTAGTCCATCAGAACACTGAAGCTTTCTTT. Amino acid sequence: CASSLVHQNTEAFF.

This clone occurred once. V usage is TRBV5-1 and J usage is TRBJ2-3; 9 nucleotides agree with TRBD2. Germline CDR1 reads SGHRS; CDR2 reads YFSETQ. J lost 3 bases, V lost 0 bases, and 5 bases had no gene match. The CDR3 is made up of 16 amino acids. Written as DNA, the CDR3 is TGCGCCAGCAGCTTGGGTCTAGCGGGATGGACAGATACGCAGTATTTT. Its translation is CASSLGLAGWTDTQYF. The entire variable domain, with the rest obtained from reference TRBV5-1 and TRBJ2-3, is as follows: KAGVTQTPRYLIKTRGQQVTLSCSPISGHRSVSWYQQTPGQGLQFLFEYFSETQRNKGNFPGRFSGRQFSNSRSEMNVSTLELGDSALYLCASSLGLAGWTDTQYFGPGTRLTVL.

The gene calls are TRBV30 and TRBJ2-7; weak D call: TRBD2 (7 bases). V was clipped by 0 bases and J by 4 bases, with 10 bases between them. The CDR3 totals 13 residues. Germline V gene sequence: CDR1 GTSNPN, CDR2 SVGIG (reference sequence). CDR3 nucleotide sequence: TGTGCCTGGAGTGTGGGGGGGGCATACGAGCAGTACTTC. Its translation: CAWSVGGAYEQYF. Supplemented by reference TRBV30 and TRBJ2-7, the full variable domain reads SQTIHQWPATLVQPVGSPLSLECTVEGTSNPNLYWYRQAAGRGLQLLFYSVGIGQISSEVPQNLSASRPQDRQFILSSKKLLLSDSGFYLCAWSVGGAYEQYFGPGTRLTVT.

The genes are TRBV10-3 and TRBJ2-3, with D possibly TRBD1 on 6 matching bases. There are 13 residues in the CDR3. Between the trimmed V and J ends, which lost 0 bases and 6 bases, there was a span of 7 bases. Germline V gene lookup returns CDR1 ENHRY and CDR2 SYGVKD. The CDR3 region is CAISESQGDTQYF. The CDR3 DNA sequence: TGTGCCATCAGTGAGTCCCAGGGGGATACGCAGTATTTT.

This chain joins TRBV9 and TRBJ2-5; 7 bases fit TRBD1. Trimming at V came to 3 bases and at J to 4 bases, leaving 12 bases not matched to a gene. Germline V gives CDR1 SGDLS, CDR2 YYNGEE. The CDR3 is made up of 16 amino acids. The CDR3 region is CASSAGSGTVRETQYF. The CDR3, as DNA: TGTGCCAGCAGCGCTGGTTCCGGGACAGTTAGAGAGACCCAGTACTTC.

The chain carries TRBV5-6 and TRBJ2-3, with 9 nucleotides matching TRBD2. The CDR3 extends over 17 amino acids. The germline V gene has CDR1 SGHDT and CDR2 YYEEEE. The trim removed 0 bases at V and 10 bases at J, leaving 15 bases unmatched. In DNA form, the CDR3 reads TGTGCCAGCAGCTTGGGGAGAATAGCGGGAGAGTGGGGGGCGCAGTATTTT. It codes for CASSLGRIAGEWGAQYF.

V usage is TRBV7-3 and J usage is TRBJ2-6; weak D call: TRBD2 (5 bases). CDR3 length: 15 residues. Germline V gene data show CDR1 as SGHTA and CDR2 as FQGTGA. The V end lost 2 bases, the J end lost 3 bases, and 8 bases lay between the germline ends. The CDR3 here is CASSLAGGGANVLTF. The CDR3 DNA sequence: TGTGCCAGCAGCTTAGCGGGTGGTGGGGCCAACGTCCTGACTTTC.

This chain connects TRBV29-1 to TRBJ1-1; D is unresolved. Trimming removed 3 bases at V and 5 bases at J, with 13 bases between. Per the germline V gene, CDR1 is SQVTM and CDR2 is ANQGSEA. This CDR3 comprises 13 residues. CDR3 nucleotide sequence: TGCAGCGTTGAGTGGACCCCTGGGACTGAAGCTTTCTTT. It yields the protein CSVEWTPGTEAFF.

This chain uses TRBV5-5 with TRBJ2-3; TRBD2 agrees at 7 bases. Trimming at V came to 5 bases and at J to 2 bases, leaving 14 bases not matched to a gene. The CDR3 contains 17 residues. Per germline, CDR1 SGHKS and CDR2 YYEKEE (reference sequence). CDR3 DNA sequence: TGTGCCAGCAGACACCTTGCGGGGGTTCCACACACAGATACGCAGTATTTT. This codes for CASRHLAGVPHTDTQYF.

CDR3 protein: CASSEGVSGNTIYF. The CDR3 nucleotides read TGTGCCAGCAGTGAGGGGGTATCTGGAAACACCATATATTTT. The J gene is TRBJ1-3, the V gene TRBV2; D is perhaps TRBD1 (5 bases). The CDR3 loop spans 14 amino acids. V lost 3 bases, J lost 1 base, and 7 bases lay in between. CDR1 is SNHLY and CDR2 is FYNNEI in the germline V gene.

The V gene is TRBV12-5, the J gene TRBJ1-1, with D hard to call. V gave up 1 base and J gave up 7 bases, with 7 bases separating them. The CDR3 is 12 amino acids. The germline CDR1 and CDR2 sequences are LGHNT and FRNRAP. CDR3 DNA sequence: TGTGCTAGTGGTTTGGGGTCGCTTGAAGCTTTCTTT. Translation gives CASGLGSLEAFF.

The J gene is TRBJ2-1, the V gene TRBV5-6; TRBD2 matches at 8 bases. Germline V gene sequence: CDR1 SGHDT, CDR2 YYEEEE. With 3 bases clipped from V and 6 bases from J, the junction kept 5 bases outside the gene matches. The CDR3 spans 14 residues. The CDR3 loop reads CASSWREAPNEQFF. Written as DNA, the CDR3 is TGTGCCAGCAGCTGGCGGGAGGCCCCCAATGAGCAGTTCTTC.

J is TRBJ1-5 and V is TRBV7-2; unclear D gene. The CDR3 is 15 amino acids. With 0 bases removed from V and 6 bases from J, the gap between germline ends came to 12 bases. The germline V gene encodes CDR1 SGHTA and CDR2 FQGNSA. In DNA, the CDR3 is TGTGCCAGCAGCTTAGCATCAGGCGCGGTTCAGCCCCAGCATTTT. It codes for CASSLASGAVQPQHF.

The rearrangement joins TRBV4-1 to TRBJ1-5; no reliable D call. V shed 4 bases and J shed 3 bases, with 16 bases lying between them. The CDR3 extends over 16 amino acids. Looked up from germline, CDR1 is MGHRA and CDR2 is YSYEKL. The chain's CDR3 is CASSLLLYGDNQPQHF. The CDR3 coding sequence is TGCGCCAGCAGCCTCCTTTTATATGGGGACAATCAGCCCCAGCATTTT.

The V and J genes are TRBV7-6 and TRBJ2-3; D gene ambiguous. This CDR3 comprises 12 residues. Trimming left V 0 bases short and J 9 bases short, with 7 bases between. The germline CDR1 and CDR2 sequences are SGHVS and FNYEAQ. CDR3 sequence reads: CASSLAEGTQYF. CDR3 coding DNA: TGTGCCAGCAGCTTAGCAGAAGGGACGCAGTATTTT.

The CDR3 nucleotides are TGTGCCAGTAGTAGGGGACAGCAGAATGAAAAACTGTTTTTT. It specifies CASSRGQQNEKLFF. This chain links TRBV19 with TRBJ1-4; 7 bases are a match to TRBD1. This CDR3 region has 14 residues. V was clipped by 4 bases and J by 5 bases; unmatched bases: 4. Germline V gene data show CDR1 as LNHDA and CDR2 as SQIVND (reference sequence). Using reference TRBV19 and TRBJ1-4 for the parts outside the CDR3, the full variable domain is DGGITQSPKYLFRKEGQNVTLSCEQNLNHDAMYWYRQDPGQGLRLIYYSQIVNDFQKGDIAEGYSVSREKKESFPLTVTSAQKNPTAFYLCASSRGQQNEKLFFGSGTQLSVL.

The chain links TRBV15 to TRBJ2-1; D remains unclear. This CDR3 contains 17 residues. V gave up 0 bases and J gave up 5 bases, with 17 bases separating them. CDR1 is LNHNV and CDR2 is YYDKDF in the germline V gene (reference sequence). The CDR3 spells CATSREVAIPPHNEQFF. For the CDR3, the DNA is TGTGCCACCAGCAGAGAGGTGGCGATTCCCCCCCACAATGAGCAGTTCTTC.

The V call is TRBV30, the J call TRBJ2-7; TRBD1 might be the D (5 bases). The CDR3 is 13 residues long. Germline-derived CDR1 and CDR2 are GTSNPN and SVGIG (reference sequence). Trimming took 0 bases from V and 7 from J, leaving 13 bases between them. For the CDR3, the DNA is TGTGCCTGGAGTGTACTTAAGGGGCTTGAGCAGTACTTC. The encoded protein is CAWSVLKGLEQYF.

This clone was picked up a small number of times. V is TRBV19 and J is TRBJ2-3, with a possible D match to TRBD2 (5 bases). The V gene lost 7 bases and the J gene lost 1 base, with 12 bases spanning the gap. The CDR3 is 14 residues long. Looked up from germline, CDR1 is LNHDA and CDR2 is SQIVND (reference sequence). The CDR3, as DNA: TGTGCCAGTACCAGGTACGGGGGCACAGATACGCAGTATTTT. Its protein product is CASTRYGGTDTQYF.

This rearrangement joins TRBV7-3 to TRBJ2-7; D is ambiguous. V was clipped by 1 base and J by 3 bases, with 10 bases between them. The CDR3 length is 14 residues. The germline V gene encodes CDR1 SGHTA and CDR2 FQGTGA. The CDR3 DNA reads TGTGCCAGCAGCTTAAGTGCTGGATACTACGAGCAGTACTTC. Protein product: CASSLSAGYYEQYF. The complete variable domain, with remaining parts taken from reference TRBV7-3 and TRBJ2-7, reads GAGVSQTPSNKVTEKGKYVELRCDPISGHTALYWYRQSLGQGPEFLIYFQGTGAADDSGLPNDRFFAVRPEGSVSTLKIQRTERGDSAVYLCASSLSAGYYEQYFGPGTRLTVT.

This rearrangement joins TRBV10-3 to TRBJ2-7; TRBD2 agrees at 14 bases. The germline V gene encodes CDR1 ENHRY and CDR2 SYGVKD. V was clipped by 6 bases and J by 6 bases; unmatched bases: 10. The CDR3 covers 16 residues. This chain's CDR3 is CAISAAQGLAGGEQYF. CDR3 DNA sequence: TGTGCCATCAGCGCCGCTCAAGGACTAGCGGGAGGCGAGCAGTACTTC.

The J gene is TRBJ2-3, the V gene TRBV10-3; the D is unclear. The CDR3 sequence is 16 residues long. V was cut by 0 bases and J by 0 bases, with 10 bases left in between. Germline CDR1 is ENHRY and CDR2 is SYGVKD. The CDR3 loop is CAISESGISSTDTQYF. The CDR3 nucleotides are TGTGCCATCAGTGAGTCGGGGATTTCGAGCACAGATACGCAGTATTTT.

This chain uses TRBV29-1 with TRBJ1-1, with D hard to call. The V gene lost 5 bases and the J gene lost 7 bases, with 11 bases spanning the gap. The CDR3 totals 11 residues. From germline, CDR1 is SQVTM and CDR2 ANQGSEA. CDR3 amino acids: CSVSGLDEAFF. The CDR3 region has the DNA TGCAGCGTTTCGGGTCTCGATGAAGCTTTCTTT.

The chain joins TRBV10-2 to TRBJ1-1, with 9 bases matching TRBD1. The CDR3 covers 17 residues. Trimming removed 0 bases from V and 5 bases from J; junction bases left unmatched: 10. Germline V gene lookup returns CDR1 WSHSY and CDR2 SAAADI. CDR3 DNA: TGCGCCAGCAGTGAGTCAAACAGGGGGCTTGGTGAAACTGAAGCTTTCTTT. It specifies CASSESNRGLGETEAFF.

V gene TRBV5-4 combines with J gene TRBJ2-5; unclear D gene. Trimming took off 2 bases at V and 1 base at J, with 12 bases between the two ends. Germline V gene lookup returns CDR1 SGHNT and CDR2 YYREEE (reference sequence). This CDR3 spans 15 amino acids. For the CDR3, the DNA is TGTGCCAGCAGCTTCGAAGGGTTCCCCCAAGAGACCCAGTACTTC. It encodes CASSFEGFPQETQYF.

A single count supports this clone. The chain uses TRBV10-3 and TRBJ2-5; D tentatively fits TRBD1 or TRBD2 (5 bases each). The CDR3 has 14 residues. The V gene's germline CDR1 is ENHRY and CDR2 SYGVKD. V lost 4 bases and J 2 bases, leaving 11 bases between the germline ends. CDR3 sequence (DNA): TGTGCCATCAGTGGGGGCAGGGAGCAAGAGACCCAGTACTTC. It translates to CAISGGREQETQYF.

The V gene is TRBV5-1, the J gene TRBJ2-3; tentatively, D is TRBD2 (6 bases). This CDR3 region has 15 residues. Germline V gene sequence: CDR1 SGHRS, CDR2 YFSETQ. Trimming left V 5 bases short and J 4 bases short, with 17 bases between. CDR3 in amino acids: CASSLAAFTPDTQYF. The CDR3 region has the DNA TGCGCCAGCAGTTTAGCGGCTTTCACGCCAGATACGCAGTATTTT.

This clone came up a few times. The rearrangement joins TRBV7-3 to TRBJ1-3; D gene unclear. The CDR3 totals 14 residues. Per the germline V gene, CDR1 is SGHTA and CDR2 is FQGTGA. V was clipped by 5 bases and J by 2 bases, with 10 bases between them. CDR3 DNA: TGTGCCAGCAGCCCAGGAGGGACTGGAAACACCATATATTTT. It specifies CASSPGGTGNTIYF.

This chain uses TRBV4-3 with TRBJ2-2, with 9 bases that match TRBD2. The J segment lost 5 bases and the V segment lost 3 bases, leaving 7 bases of the junction unmatched. Germline V lookup: CDR1 LGHNA, CDR2 YSLEER. CDR3 size: 16 residues. CDR3 amino acids: CASSHISGSFTGELFF. CDR3 bases: TGCGCCAGCAGCCACATTAGCGGGAGTTTTACCGGGGAGCTGTTTTTT.

In DNA form, the CDR3 reads TGTGCCATCAGTGAGTCCCGGCGGGAAGAGACCCAGTACTTC. Its translation is CAISESRREETQYF. The chain uses TRBV10-3 and TRBJ2-5, with D possibly matching TRBD2 (5 bases). This CDR3 contains 14 residues. The ends were cut back, 0 bases at V and 3 bases at J, with 8 bases in the middle. The germline V gene has CDR1 ENHRY and CDR2 SYGVKD.